The present TCR beta chain was sequenced within a study of blood T cells in healthy people across ages. Study conclusions and caveats: Because sorting was not performed, PBMCs prevented conclusive naive versus antigen-experienced comparison. Naive T cell percentage strongly correlated with TCR beta diversity.

Total RNA, at least 5 micrograms per sample, was extracted from PBMCs. A second about 7 to 12 cycle PCR used barcoded and J-beta primers. Each cDNA molecule, via a template-switch adaptor with 12 random nucleotides, was tagged. MiXCR, run by TCRdb on the 5' RACE reads, gives a single entry per CDR3 protein. The sample has approximately 850,000 distinct CDR3 sequences, roughly 44% seen once. At least ten counts were recorded for this clonotype. No antigen is known for it. Germline CDR1 SQVTM, CDR2 ANQGSEA. This CDR3 is built from 11 residues. V lost 4 bases and J lost 6, with 8 bases in between. This chain uses TRBV29-1 with TRBJ2-3, with no clear D. Material for sequencing was blood. The origin of this receptor is a man in his 60s in good health. CDR3 amino acids: CSVGDTDTQYF. The CDR3 coding sequence is TGCAGCGTTGGTGACACCGATACGCAGTATTTT.